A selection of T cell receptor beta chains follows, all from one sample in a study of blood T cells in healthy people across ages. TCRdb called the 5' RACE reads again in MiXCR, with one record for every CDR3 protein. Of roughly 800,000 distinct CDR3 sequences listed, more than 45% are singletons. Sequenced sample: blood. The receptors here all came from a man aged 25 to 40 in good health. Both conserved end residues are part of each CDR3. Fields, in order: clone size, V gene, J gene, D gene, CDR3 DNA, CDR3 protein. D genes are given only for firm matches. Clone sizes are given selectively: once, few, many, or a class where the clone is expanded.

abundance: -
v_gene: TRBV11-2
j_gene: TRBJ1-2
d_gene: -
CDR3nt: TGTGCCAGCAGCTTCCCTCCGCACCGTGTTGGTGGCTACACCTTC
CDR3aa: CASSFPPHRVGGYTF

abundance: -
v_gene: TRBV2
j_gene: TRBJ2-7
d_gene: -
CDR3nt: TGTGCCAGCAGTACAGGGATTAGAGACGAGCAGTACTTC
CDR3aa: CASSTGIRDEQYF

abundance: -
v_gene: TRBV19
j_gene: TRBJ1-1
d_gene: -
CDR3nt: TGTGCCAGTAGCATTCCGGGATACACTGAAGCTTTCTTT
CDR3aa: CASSIPGYTEAFF

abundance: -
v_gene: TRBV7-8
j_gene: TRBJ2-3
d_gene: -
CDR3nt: TGTGCCAGCAGCAAGTCGGTCACAGATACGCAGTATTTT
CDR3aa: CASSKSVTDTQYF

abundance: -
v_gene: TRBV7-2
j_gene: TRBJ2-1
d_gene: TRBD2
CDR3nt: TGTGCCAGCAGCTCAGCGCCCAGCGGGGGGGCCAATGAGCAGTTCTTC
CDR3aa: CASSSAPSGGANEQFF

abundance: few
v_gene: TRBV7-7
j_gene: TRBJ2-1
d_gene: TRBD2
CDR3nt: TGTGCCAGCAGCCCTAGCGGGGGAACCTCCTACAATGAGCAGTTCTTC
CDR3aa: CASSPSGGTSYNEQFF

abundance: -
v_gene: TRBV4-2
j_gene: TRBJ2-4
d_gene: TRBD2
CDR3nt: TGTGCCAGCAGCCAAGAATACATCGGGACTAGCGGGAGTATAGCCAAAAACATTCAGTACTTC
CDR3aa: CASSQEYIGTSGSIAKNIQYF

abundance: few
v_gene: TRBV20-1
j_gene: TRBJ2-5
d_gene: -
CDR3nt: TGCAGTGCACCCACAGCTTTAAAAGAGACCCAGTACTTC
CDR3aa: CSAPTALKETQYF

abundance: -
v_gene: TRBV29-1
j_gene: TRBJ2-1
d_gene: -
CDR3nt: TGCAGCGCAGCTGGCGCGCAGTCAAACGATGAGCAGTTCTTC
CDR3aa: CSAAGAQSNDEQFF

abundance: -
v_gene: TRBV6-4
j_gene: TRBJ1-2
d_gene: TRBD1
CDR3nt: TGTGCCAGCAGTGACCTGGGGACAGATGGCTACACCTTC
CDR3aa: CASSDLGTDGYTF

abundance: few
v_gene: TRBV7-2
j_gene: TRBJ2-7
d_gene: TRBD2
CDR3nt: TGTGCCAGCAGCTTAGGGGTTAGCGGGAGCCCTCCCTACGAGCAGTACTTC
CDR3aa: CASSLGVSGSPPYEQYF

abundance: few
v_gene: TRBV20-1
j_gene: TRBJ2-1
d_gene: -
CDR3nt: TGCAGTGCTAGGGACTACTCCGAGCAGTTCTTC
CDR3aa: CSARDYSEQFF

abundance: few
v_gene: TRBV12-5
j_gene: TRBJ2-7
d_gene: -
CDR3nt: TGTGCTAGTGGCTACATACGCCCCCAGACAGTTAACTACGAGCAGTACTTC
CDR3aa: CASGYIRPQTVNYEQYF